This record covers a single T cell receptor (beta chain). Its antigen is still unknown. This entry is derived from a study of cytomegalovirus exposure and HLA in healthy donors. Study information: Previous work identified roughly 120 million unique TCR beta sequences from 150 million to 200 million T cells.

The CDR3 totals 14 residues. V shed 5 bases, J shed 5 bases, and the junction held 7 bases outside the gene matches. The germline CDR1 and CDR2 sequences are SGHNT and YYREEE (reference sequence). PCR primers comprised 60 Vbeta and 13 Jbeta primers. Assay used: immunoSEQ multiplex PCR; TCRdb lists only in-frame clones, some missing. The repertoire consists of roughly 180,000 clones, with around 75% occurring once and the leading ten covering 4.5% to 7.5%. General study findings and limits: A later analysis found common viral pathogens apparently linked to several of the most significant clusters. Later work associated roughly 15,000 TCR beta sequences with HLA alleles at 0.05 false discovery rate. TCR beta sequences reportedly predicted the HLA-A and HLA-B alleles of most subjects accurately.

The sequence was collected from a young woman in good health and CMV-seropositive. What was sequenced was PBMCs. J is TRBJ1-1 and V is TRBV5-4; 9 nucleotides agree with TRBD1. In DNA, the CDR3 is TGTGCCAGCAGAGAACAGGGGGCTCGTACTGAAGCTTTCTTT. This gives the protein CASREQGARTEAFF.